This note documents a single T cell receptor (beta chain) sequence. Its target is not known. This specimen belongs to a study of T cell responses to AZD1222 COVID-19 vaccine. Study-wide results and caveats: Only 5 to 7 individuals given AZD1222 were seropositive at baseline. Mostly white British, mostly female donors; authors suggested clonal diversity may be underestimated. Nearly half of spike-specific TCRs reportedly target unmutated variant regions. Along spike, vaccine-associated CD4 TCRs were found throughout, with dominance at 160-218 and 743-854.

After removal of 2 bases from V and 3 bases from J, the junction contained 5 bases not matched to a gene. The CDR3 length is 16 residues. Germline-derived CDR1 and CDR2 are MNHEY and SVGEGT. Some clones are missing from TCRdb's copy, which holds only in-frame ones; the method was immunoSEQ multiplex PCR. The sample carries about 150,000 clones, 90% recorded once. The clonotype originates from an adult in good health. Sample: peripheral blood, taken on day 0 of AZD1222 vaccination. The chain links TRBV6-2 or TRBV6-3 to TRBJ2-1; TRBD2 aligns across 9 bases. The CDR3 region is CASSYRGGGDYNEQFF. In nucleotides, the CDR3 is TGTGCCAGCAGTTACCGCGGCGGGGGGGACTACAATGAGCAGTTCTTC.